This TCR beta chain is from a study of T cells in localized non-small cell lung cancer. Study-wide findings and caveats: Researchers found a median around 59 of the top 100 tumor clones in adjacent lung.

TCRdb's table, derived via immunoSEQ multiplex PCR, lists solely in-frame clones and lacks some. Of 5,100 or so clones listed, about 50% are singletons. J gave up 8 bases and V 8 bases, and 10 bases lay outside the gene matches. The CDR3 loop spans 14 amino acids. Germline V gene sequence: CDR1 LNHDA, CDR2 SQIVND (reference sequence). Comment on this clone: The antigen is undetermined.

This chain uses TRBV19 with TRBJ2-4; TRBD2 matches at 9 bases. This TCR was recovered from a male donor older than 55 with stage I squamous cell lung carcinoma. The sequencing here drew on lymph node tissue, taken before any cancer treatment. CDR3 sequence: CASSGGRARDIQYF. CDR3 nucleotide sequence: TGTGCCAGTTCCGGCGGGAGGGCTAGGGACATTCAGTACTTC.